This TCR beta chain was identified in a study of T cell repertoires in cytomegalovirus infection. This CDR3 contains 15 residues. J gave up 5 bases and V 5 bases, and 6 bases lay outside the gene matches. The V gene's germline CDR1 is SGHVS and CDR2 FQNEAQ. TCRdb re-called the reads with MiXCR, one entry per CDR3 protein. The sample yields approximately 910,000 distinct CDR3 sequences, roughly 31% seen once. This clonotype was detected only a few times. Its specificity is unknown. This receptor was obtained from a human donor in good health (CMV status not recorded). Some clones in this sample may be carry-over from other donors' samples. The V and J genes are TRBV7-8 and TRBJ2-2, with TRBD1 identical over 9 bases. The sample here was cultured CD8+ T cells from PBMCs, taken from culture after CMV antigen stimulation. CDR3 in DNA: TGTGCCAGCAGCGCCAGGGACAGGGAGACCGGGGAGCTGTTTTTT. Its translation is CASSARDRETGELFF. The whole variable domain, filled in from reference TRBV7-8 and TRBJ2-2, reads GAGVSQSPRYKVAKRGQDVALRCDPISGHVSLFWYQQALGQGPEFLTYFQNEAQLDKSGLPSDRFFAERPEGSVSTLKIQRTQQEDSAVYLCASSARDRETGELFFGEGSRLTVL.